This T cell receptor beta chain emerged from a study of T cells in Graves' hyperthyroidism and ophthalmopathy. Turning to this clonotype: Its target is not known.

Researchers amplified the TCR beta CDR3 regions from RNA transcripts. With the HTBI primer set, the TCR CDR3 went through a first round of RT-PCR. In TCRdb, the multiplex PCR reads were re-called with MiXCR into one record per CDR3 protein. The sample consists of fewer than 450,000 distinct CDR3 sequences, 17% of them appearing once. With a duration under 2 months, the hyperthyroidism was newly diagnosed in patients aged 18 to 65. The source of the PBMCs was approximately 9.5 ml of fresh peripheral blood. Study observations and caveats: In validation, the model predicted ophthalmopathy. These predictions came a median about 6.5 months before onset.

Germline values: CDR1 SNHLY, CDR2 FYNNEI. The V and J ends lost 6 bases and 1 base respectively, with 12 bases between them. CDR3 size: 14 residues. The gene calls are TRBV2 and TRBJ2-5; D possibly corresponds to TRBD1 (5 bases). Material: blood. The source of this sequence is a woman younger than 45 with Graves' hyperthyroidism that later progressed to Graves' ophthalmopathy. CDR3 sequence: CASRRRQPQETQYF. Here the CDR3 DNA reads TGTGCCAGCAGGCGCCGACAGCCCCAAGAGACCCAGTACTTC. Supplemented by reference TRBV2 and TRBJ2-5, the full variable domain reads EPEVTQTPSHQVTQMGQEVILRCVPISNHLYFYWYRQILGQKVEFLVSFYNNEISEKSEIFDDQFSVERPDGSNFTLKIRSTKLEDSAMYFCASRRRQPQETQYFGPGTRLLVL.